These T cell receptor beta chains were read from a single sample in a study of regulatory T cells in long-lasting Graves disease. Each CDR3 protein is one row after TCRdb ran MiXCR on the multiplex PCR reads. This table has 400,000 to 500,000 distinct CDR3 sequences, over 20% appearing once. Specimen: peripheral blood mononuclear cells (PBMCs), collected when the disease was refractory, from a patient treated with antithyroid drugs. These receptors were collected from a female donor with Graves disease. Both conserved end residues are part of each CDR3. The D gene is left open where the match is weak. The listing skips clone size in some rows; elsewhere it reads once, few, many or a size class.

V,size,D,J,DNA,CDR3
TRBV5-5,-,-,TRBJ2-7,TGTGCCAGCAGCTTGTACCCGGGGTCTGTGGCCTACGAGCAGTACTTC,CASSLYPGSVAYEQYF
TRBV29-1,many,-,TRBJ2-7,TGCAGCGTTGCGACAGACCACTACGAGCAGTACTTC,CSVATDHYEQYF
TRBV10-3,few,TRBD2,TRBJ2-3,TGTGCCATCAGTGGCCGACTAGCGGGAGGGAGCACAGATACGCAGTATTTT,CAISGRLAGGSTDTQYF
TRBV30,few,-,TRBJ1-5,TGTGCCTGGAGTGTTAGCGGGGATGAGTATCAGCCCCAGCATTTT,CAWSVSGDEYQPQHF
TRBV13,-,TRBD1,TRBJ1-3,TGTGCCAGCAGCTCCGGGACAGCTCGAAACACCATATATTTT,CASSSGTARNTIYF
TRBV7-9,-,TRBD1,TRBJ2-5,TGTGCCAGCAGCTTCCCCCCGGGACAGGGAGGCGAGACCCAGTACTTC,CASSFPPGQGGETQYF
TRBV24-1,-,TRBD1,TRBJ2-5,TGTGCCACCAGTGATTTAACAGGGGGCGCAGAGGAGACCCAGTACTTC,CATSDLTGGAEETQYF
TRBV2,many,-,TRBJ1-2,TGTGCCAGCAATGAACTTGCGGGGACTAACTATGGCTACACCTTC,CASNELAGTNYGYTF
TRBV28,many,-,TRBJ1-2,TGTGCCAGCAGTTTCCGATCAGGGCGCGGCTACACCTTC,CASSFRSGRGYTF
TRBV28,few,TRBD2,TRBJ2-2,TGTGCCAGCAATTCCCAGCGGGGTACCGGGGAGCTGTTTTTT,CASNSQRGTGELFF
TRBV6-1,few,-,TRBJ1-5,TGTGCCAGCAGTCCCTTCTTGAGCAATCAGCCCCAGCATTTT,CASSPFLSNQPQHF
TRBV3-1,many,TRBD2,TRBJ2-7,TGTGCCAGCAGCCAAACAACTAGCGGACCCTACGAGCAGTACTTC,CASSQTTSGPYEQYF
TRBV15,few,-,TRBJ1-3,TGTGCCACCAGCAGTGCTGGGACCGGAAACACCATATATTTT,CATSSAGTGNTIYF
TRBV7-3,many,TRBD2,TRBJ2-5,TGTGCCAGCAGCTCCGGACTAGCGGGAGGGCAAGAGACCCAGTACTTC,CASSSGLAGGQETQYF
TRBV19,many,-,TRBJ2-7,TGTGCCAGTAGCGGGGTCATGGACGAGCAGTACTTC,CASSGVMDEQYF
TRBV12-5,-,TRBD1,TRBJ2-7,TGTGCTAGTGGTCGGGACAGGGGGCACGCATACGAGCAGTACTTC,CASGRDRGHAYEQYF
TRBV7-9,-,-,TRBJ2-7,TGTGCCAGCAGCCGTCCCCGGGACACACTCTCCTATGAGCAGTACTTC,CASSRPRDTLSYEQYF
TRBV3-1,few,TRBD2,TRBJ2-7,TGTGCCAGCAGCCAACGACAGGGACTAGCGGGAAATAAGCAGTACTTC,CASSQRQGLAGNKQYF
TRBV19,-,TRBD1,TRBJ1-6,TGTGCCAGTAGTACATCCGGCGGGACAGATAATTCACCCCTCCACTTT,CASSTSGGTDNSPLHF
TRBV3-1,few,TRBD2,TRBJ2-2,TGTGCCAGTGGGATACTAGCGGGATGGAACACCGGGGAGCTGTTTTTT,CASGILAGWNTGELFF